The clone carrying this T cell receptor (beta chain) was detected a few times. The antigen is undetermined. This sample was taken from a study of OX40 agonist ivuxolimab in advanced cancers. Study in general: Ivuxolimab, an antibody that agonizes OX40 (CD134), was administered to the patients. Patients received ivuxolimab, an intravenous treatment, every 2 weeks at 0.01 to 10 mg/kg. Study-wide results and caveats: Clonal expansion was seen in CD4+ and CD8+ blood T cells by week 6 at 0.1 to 3.0 mg/kg.

The repertoire was sequenced with immunoSEQ multiplex PCR; TCRdb's copy has only in-frame clones and lacks some. The sample records about 80,000 clones, about nine tenths being singletons. Germline values: CDR1 MNHNY, CDR2 SVGAGI (reference sequence). The V gene lost 0 bases and the J gene lost 8 bases, with 8 bases spanning the gap. CDR3 length: 13 amino acids. The sample here was CD4+ or CD8+ T cells sorted from blood, taken in a trial of the OX40 agonist ivuxolimab. The clonotype was recovered from an adult with an advanced solid tumor such as melanoma, head and neck, liver or kidney cancer. The V call is TRBV6-6, the J call TRBJ2-1, with a weak D call TRBD1 (6 bases). In DNA, the CDR3 is TGTGCCAGCAGTTACTCACACAGGGATGAGCAGTTCTTC. Protein: CASSYSHRDEQFF.